The 5 T cell receptor beta chains listed next were all sequenced from one sample in a study of T cells in Graves' hyperthyroidism and ophthalmopathy. Authors of the study amplified TCR beta CDR3 regions from RNA transcripts. With the HTBI primer set, the TCR CDR3 went through a first round of RT-PCR. TCRdb reprocessed the multiplex PCR reads via MiXCR and lists one record per CDR3 protein. The sample has over 700,000 distinct CDR3 sequences, about two fifths seen once. Material for sequencing was blood. The receptor set was obtained from a man aged 18 to 30 with Graves' hyperthyroidism.

V is TRBV20-1 and J is TRBJ2-3; tentative D call: TRBD2 (5 bases). With 0 bases removed from V and 0 bases from J, the gap between germline ends came to 10 bases. In germline, CDR1 is DFQATT, CDR2 SNEGSKA (reference sequence). The CDR3 covers 15 residues. CDR3 in amino acids: CSARELRASTDTQYF. The CDR3 coding sequence is TGCAGTGCTAGAGAACTGAGGGCTAGCACAGATACGCAGTATTTT.

Here the CDR3 reads CASSEYFGQGATGELFF. The DNA for the CDR3 is TGTGCCAGCAGTGAATATTTCGGACAGGGGGCCACCGGGGAGCTGTTTTTT. This rearrangement joins TRBV25-1 to TRBJ2-2; TRBD1 matches at 11 bases. This CDR3 comprises 17 residues. CDR1 and CDR2 from the germline V gene are MGHDK and SYGVNS. J lost 4 bases, V lost 0 bases, and 4 bases had no gene match.

The rearrangement joins TRBV25-1 to TRBJ1-2; D is perhaps TRBD1 (5 bases). V was pared by 5 bases and J by 3 bases, with 13 bases between. The germline gives CDR1 MGHDK, CDR2 SYGVNS. CDR3 length equals 14 residues. CDR3 DNA: TGTGCCAGCAGTCCTCCTTCGGGGGACTATGGCTACACCTTC. Its translation is CASSPPSGDYGYTF.

This clonotype was counted at least ten times. The V and J genes are TRBV20-1 and TRBJ2-7; 7 bases map to TRBD1. Germline V lookup: CDR1 DFQATT, CDR2 SNEGSKA (reference sequence). After removal of 6 bases from V and 2 bases from J, the junction contained 7 bases not matched to a gene. The CDR3 covers 13 residues. The CDR3 DNA reads as TGCAGTGCCAATCAGCAGGGGGCCTACGAGCAGTACTTC. Encoded protein: CSANQQGAYEQYF.

With regard to this clonotype: A read error may be the cause here, since a much bigger clone is one base away. The chain combines TRBV9 with TRBJ1-6, with D uncertain. Per germline, CDR1 SGDLS and CDR2 YYNGEE. There are 14 residues in the CDR3. V was cut by 4 bases and J by 6 bases, with 11 bases left in between. The CDR3 coding sequence is TGTGCCAGCAGCCACCTCTGGTTTAATTCACCCCTCCACTTT. Its protein is CASSHLWFNSPLHF.